This TCR beta chain was profiled in a study of control samples from healthy donors and cancer patients. Produced via immunoSEQ multiplex PCR; TCRdb's table is partial and in-frame only. The sample holds around 140,000 clones, about 90% seen once. The CDR3 sequence is 15 residues long. Germline lookup yields CDR1 MGHDK and CDR2 SYGVNS. Trimming stripped 3 bases from V and 7 bases from J, with 13 bases between. Sequenced material: blood. V gene TRBV25-1 combines with J gene TRBJ1-6; no firm D call. This receptor was obtained from a woman in her 50s in good health. The CDR3 region is CASSDLSDLNSPLHF. As DNA, the CDR3 is TGTGCCAGCAGTGATCTATCGGACCTGAATTCACCCCTCCACTTT.